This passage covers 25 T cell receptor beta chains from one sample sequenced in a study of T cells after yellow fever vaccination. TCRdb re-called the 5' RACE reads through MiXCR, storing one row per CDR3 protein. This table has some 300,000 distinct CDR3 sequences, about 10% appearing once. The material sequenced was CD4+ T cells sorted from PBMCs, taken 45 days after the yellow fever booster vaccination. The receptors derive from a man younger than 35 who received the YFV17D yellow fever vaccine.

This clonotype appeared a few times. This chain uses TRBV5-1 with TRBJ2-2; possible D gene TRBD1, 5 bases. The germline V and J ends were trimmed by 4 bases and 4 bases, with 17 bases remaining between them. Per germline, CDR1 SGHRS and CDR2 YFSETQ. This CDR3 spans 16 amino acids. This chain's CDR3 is CASSHSQGSGTGELFF. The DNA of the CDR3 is TGCGCCAGCAGCCATAGCCAGGGATCAGGCACCGGGGAGCTGTTTTTT.

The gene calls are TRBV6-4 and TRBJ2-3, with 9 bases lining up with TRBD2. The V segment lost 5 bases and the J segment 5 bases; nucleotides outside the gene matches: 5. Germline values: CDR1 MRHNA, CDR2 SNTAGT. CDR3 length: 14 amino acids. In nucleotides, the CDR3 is TGTGCCAGCAGTAAGCTAGCGGGACAAGATACGCAGTATTTT. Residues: CASSKLAGQDTQYF.

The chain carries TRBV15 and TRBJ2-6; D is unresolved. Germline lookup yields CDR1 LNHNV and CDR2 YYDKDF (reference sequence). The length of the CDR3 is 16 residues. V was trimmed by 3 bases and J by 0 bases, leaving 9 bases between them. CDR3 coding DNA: TGTGCCACCAGCAGCGGACGTATCTCTGGGGCCAACGTCCTGACTTTC. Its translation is CATSSGRISGANVLTF.

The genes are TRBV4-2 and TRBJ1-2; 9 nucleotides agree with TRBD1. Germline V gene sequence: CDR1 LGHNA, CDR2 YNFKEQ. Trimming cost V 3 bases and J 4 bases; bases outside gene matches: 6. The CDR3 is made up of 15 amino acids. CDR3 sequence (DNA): TGTGCCAGCAGCCACCTCGGACAGGGGTCCTATGGCTACACCTTC. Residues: CASSHLGQGSYGYTF.

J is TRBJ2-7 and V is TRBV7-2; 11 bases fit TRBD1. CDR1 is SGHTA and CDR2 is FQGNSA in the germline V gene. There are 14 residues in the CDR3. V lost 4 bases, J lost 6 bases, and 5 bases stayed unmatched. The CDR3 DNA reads TGTGCCAGCAGCTGGGGACAGGGGGGCTCCGAGCAGTACTTC. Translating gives CASSWGQGGSEQYF.

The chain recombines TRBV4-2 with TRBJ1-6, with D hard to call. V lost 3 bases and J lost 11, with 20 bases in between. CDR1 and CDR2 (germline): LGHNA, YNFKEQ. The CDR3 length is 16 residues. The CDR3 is CASSQHPDPLRAPLHF. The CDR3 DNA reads TGTGCCAGCAGCCAGCATCCCGACCCTCTGCGGGCACCCCTCCACTTT.

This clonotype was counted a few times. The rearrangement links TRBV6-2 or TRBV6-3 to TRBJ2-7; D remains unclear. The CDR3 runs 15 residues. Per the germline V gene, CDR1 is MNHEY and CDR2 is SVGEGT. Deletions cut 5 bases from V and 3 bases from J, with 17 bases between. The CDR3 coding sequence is TGTGCCAGCAGTCGACCGGGCCCAAGGTACTACGAGCAGTACTTC. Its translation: CASSRPGPRYYEQYF.

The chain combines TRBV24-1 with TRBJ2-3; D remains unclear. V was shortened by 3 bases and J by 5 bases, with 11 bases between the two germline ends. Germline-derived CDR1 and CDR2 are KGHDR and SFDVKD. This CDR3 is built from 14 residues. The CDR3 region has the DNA TGTGCCACCAGTGATCCGACCCGGGTAGATACGCAGTATTTT. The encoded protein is CATSDPTRVDTQYF.

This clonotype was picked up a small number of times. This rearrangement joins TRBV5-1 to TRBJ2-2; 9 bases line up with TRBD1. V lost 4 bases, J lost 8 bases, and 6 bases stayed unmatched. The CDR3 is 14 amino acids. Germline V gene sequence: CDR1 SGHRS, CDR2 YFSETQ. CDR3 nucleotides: TGCGCCAGCAGCATAGGACAGGGGTTTGGGGAGCTGTTTTTT. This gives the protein CASSIGQGFGELFF.

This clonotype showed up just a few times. The CDR3 nucleotides read TGTGCCAGCAGTCCCCTATGGACAGGGGATCTATATTTT. Its translation is CASSPLWTGDLYF. The chain carries TRBV27 and TRBJ1-3; 9 bases are shared with TRBD1. The CDR3 runs to 13 residues. J was trimmed by 14 bases and V by 5 bases; bases with no gene match: 10. The germline V gene has CDR1 MNHEY and CDR2 SMNVEV (reference sequence).

The CDR3 region is CASRPGESYNSPLHF. CDR3 coding DNA: TGCGCCAGCCGACCAGGGGAATCCTATAATTCACCCCTCCACTTT. The chain joins TRBV5-1 to TRBJ1-6; maybe TRBD1 (6 bases). V lost 7 bases and J lost 1, with 12 bases in between. This CDR3 region has 15 residues. Germline V gene lookup returns CDR1 SGHRS and CDR2 YFSETQ.

The CDR3 bases are TGTGCCAGCAACTCTGGAGGTGAAAAACTGTTTTTT. Translated: CASNSGGEKLFF. The chain is built from TRBV5-4 and TRBJ1-4, with D hard to call. Germline CDR1 is SGHNT and CDR2 is YYREEE (reference sequence). Trimming took off 6 bases at V and 7 bases at J, with 10 bases between the two ends. The CDR3 contains 12 residues.

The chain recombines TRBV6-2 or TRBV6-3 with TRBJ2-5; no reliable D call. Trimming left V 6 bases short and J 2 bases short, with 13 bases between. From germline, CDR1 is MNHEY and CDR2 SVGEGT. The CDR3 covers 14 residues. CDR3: CASSPPGVQETQYF. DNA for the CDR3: TGTGCCAGCAGCCCTCCTGGGGTACAAGAGACCCAGTACTTC.

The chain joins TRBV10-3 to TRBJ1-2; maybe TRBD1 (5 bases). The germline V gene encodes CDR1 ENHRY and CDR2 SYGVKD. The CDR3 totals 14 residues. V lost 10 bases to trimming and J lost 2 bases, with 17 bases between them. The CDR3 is CATVTGFPNYGYTF. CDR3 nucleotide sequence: TGTGCCACCGTAACAGGATTTCCGAACTATGGCTACACCTTC.

CDR3 coding DNA: TGTGCCAGCAGCTTAGGCGGGATCTCTGGAAACACCATATATTTT. Protein sequence: CASSLGGISGNTIYF. The J gene is TRBJ1-3, the V gene TRBV7-2; D unclear. The V end was cut by 1 base, the J end by 0 bases, with 7 bases between. The CDR3 runs 15 residues. Germline V gene sequence: CDR1 SGHTA, CDR2 FQGNSA. The whole variable domain, remainder taken from reference TRBV7-2 and TRBJ1-3, is GAGVSQSPSNKVTEKGKDVELRCDPISGHTALYWYRQSLGQGLEFLIYFQGNSAPDKSGLPSDRFSAERTGGSVSTLTIQRTQQEDSAVYLCASSLGGISGNTIYFGEGSWLTVV.

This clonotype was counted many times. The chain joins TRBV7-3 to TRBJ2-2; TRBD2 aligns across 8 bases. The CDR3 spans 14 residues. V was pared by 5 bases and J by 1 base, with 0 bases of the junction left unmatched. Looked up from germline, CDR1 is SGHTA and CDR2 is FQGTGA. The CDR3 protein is CASSTSGNTGELFF. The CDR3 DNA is TGTGCCAGCAGCACTAGCGGGAACACCGGGGAGCTGTTTTTT.

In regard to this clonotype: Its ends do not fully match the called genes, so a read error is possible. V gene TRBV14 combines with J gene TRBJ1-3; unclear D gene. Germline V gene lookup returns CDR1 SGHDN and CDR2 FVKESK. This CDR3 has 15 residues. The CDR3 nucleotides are TGTGCCAGCAGCCATGACGCCGGCTCTGGAAACCCCATATATTTT. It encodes CASSHDAGSGNPIYF. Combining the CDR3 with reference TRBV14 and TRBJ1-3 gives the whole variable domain EAGVTQFPSHSVIEKGQTVTLRCDPISGHDNLYWYRRVMGKEIKFLLHFVKESKQDESGMPNNRFLAERTGGTYSTLKVQPAELEDSGVYFCASSHDAGSGNPIYFGEGSWLTVV.

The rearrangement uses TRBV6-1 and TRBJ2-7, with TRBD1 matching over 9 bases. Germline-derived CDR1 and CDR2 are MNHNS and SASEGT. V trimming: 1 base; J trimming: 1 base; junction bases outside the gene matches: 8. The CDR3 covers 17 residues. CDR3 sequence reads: CASSEVAGTGFSYEQYV. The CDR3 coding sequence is TGTGCCAGCAGTGAAGTGGCCGGGACAGGGTTTTCCTACGAGCAGTACGTC.

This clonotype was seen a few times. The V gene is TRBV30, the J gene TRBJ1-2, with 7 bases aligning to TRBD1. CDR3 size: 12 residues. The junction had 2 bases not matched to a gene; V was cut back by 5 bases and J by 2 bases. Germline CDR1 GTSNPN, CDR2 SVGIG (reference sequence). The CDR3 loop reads CAWDRANYGYTF. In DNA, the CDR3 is TGTGCCTGGGACAGGGCAAACTATGGCTACACCTTC.

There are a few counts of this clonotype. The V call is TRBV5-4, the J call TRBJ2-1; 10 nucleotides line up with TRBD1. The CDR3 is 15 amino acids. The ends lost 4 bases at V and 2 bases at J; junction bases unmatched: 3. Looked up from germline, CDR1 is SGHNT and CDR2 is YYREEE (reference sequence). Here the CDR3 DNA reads TGTGCCAGCAGCCAGGGACAGGGGACCTACAATGAGCAGTTCTTC. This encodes CASSQGQGTYNEQFF.

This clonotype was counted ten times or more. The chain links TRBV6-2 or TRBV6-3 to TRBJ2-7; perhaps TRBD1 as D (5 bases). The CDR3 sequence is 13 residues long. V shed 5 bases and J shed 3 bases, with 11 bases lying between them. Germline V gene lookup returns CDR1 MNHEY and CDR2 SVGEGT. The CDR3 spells CASSPIQVYEQYF. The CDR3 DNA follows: TGTGCCAGCAGTCCCATACAGGTCTACGAGCAGTACTTC.

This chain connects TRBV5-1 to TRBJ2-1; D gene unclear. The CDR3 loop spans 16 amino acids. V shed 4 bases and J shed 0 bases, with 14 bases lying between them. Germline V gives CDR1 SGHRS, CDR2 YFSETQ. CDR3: CASSAYGLSSYNEQFF. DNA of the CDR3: TGCGCCAGCAGCGCATACGGCCTTAGCTCCTACAATGAGCAGTTCTTC.

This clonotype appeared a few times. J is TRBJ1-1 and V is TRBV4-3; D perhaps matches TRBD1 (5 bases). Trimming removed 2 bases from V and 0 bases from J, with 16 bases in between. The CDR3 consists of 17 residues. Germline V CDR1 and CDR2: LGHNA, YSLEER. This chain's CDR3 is CASSQPSRGKLNTEAFF. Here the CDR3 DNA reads TGCGCCAGCAGCCAACCTTCAAGGGGAAAACTGAACACTGAAGCTTTCTTT.

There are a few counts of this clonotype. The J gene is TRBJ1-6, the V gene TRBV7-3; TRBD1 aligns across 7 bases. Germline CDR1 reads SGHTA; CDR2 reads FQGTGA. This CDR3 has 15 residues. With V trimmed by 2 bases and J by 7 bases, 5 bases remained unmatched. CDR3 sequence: CASSLLARGNSPLHF. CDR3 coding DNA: TGTGCCAGCAGCTTATTGGCCAGGGGGAATTCACCCCTCCACTTT.

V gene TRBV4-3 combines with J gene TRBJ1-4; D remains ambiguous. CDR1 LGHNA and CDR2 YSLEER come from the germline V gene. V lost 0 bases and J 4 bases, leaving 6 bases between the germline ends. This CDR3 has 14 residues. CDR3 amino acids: CASSQEGVNEKLFF. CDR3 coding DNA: TGCGCCAGCAGCCAAGAAGGAGTTAATGAAAAACTGTTTTTT.